One sample yielded the 15 T cell receptor beta chains listed below, sequenced in a study of cytomegalovirus exposure and HLA in healthy donors (dated by TCRdb to about 2017). The library was prepared using the immunoSEQ multiplex PCR assay. The multiplex PCR relied on a mix of 60 forward primers for TCR Vbeta segments and 13 reverse primers for TCR Jbeta segments. Here the immuneACCESS table is served through TCRdb, limited to in-frame sequences with V and J called. Missing clones are a known gap in these copies; in checked studies unresolved V genes cover under half, and the rest lacks a known reason. Across this sample there are some 200,000 clones, with over 75% seen only once. The ten biggest clones cover 3.8% of the sample. Sequenced material: PBMCs. These receptors came from a man aged 45-65 years in good health and CMV-seronegative.

The CDR3 protein is CASSFGGAGYEQFF. The CDR3 DNA reads as TGTGCCAGCAGCTTCGGGGGGGCTGGGTATGAGCAGTTCTTC. The V call is TRBV11-2, the J call TRBJ2-1; 8 nucleotides agree with TRBD2. The CDR3 sequence is 14 residues long. Per germline, CDR1 SGHAT and CDR2 FQNNGV. Trimming at V came to 3 bases and at J to 8 bases, leaving 6 bases not matched to a gene.

This chain uses TRBV19 with TRBJ1-3; 10 nucleotides agree with TRBD1. CDR1 is LNHDA, CDR2 SQIVND, per germline (reference sequence). The V and J ends lost 7 bases and 2 bases, in that order; junction bases with no gene match: 5. The CDR3 runs to 15 residues. The CDR3 region has the DNA TGTGCCAGTACCATGACAGGGGGCACTGGAAACACCATATATTTT. Residues: CASTMTGGTGNTIYF.

Written as DNA, the CDR3 is TGTGCCAGCAGCGCACTAGCGGGGGGGCCTAATGAGCAGTTCTTC. As protein: CASSALAGGPNEQFF. V is TRBV9 and J is TRBJ2-1, with 13 bases fitting TRBD2. Germline CDR1 is SGDLS and CDR2 is YYNGEE. The CDR3 is 15 amino acids. Trimming cost V 3 bases and J 7 bases; bases outside gene matches: 4.

The chain uses TRBV10-3 and TRBJ2-5; 8 positions agree with TRBD1. This CDR3 contains 14 residues. CDR1 ENHRY and CDR2 SYGVKD come from the germline V gene. V was pared by 3 bases and J by 2 bases, with 2 bases of the junction left unmatched. The CDR3 DNA reads TGTGCCATCAGTGACGGGACAGGTCAAGAGACCCAGTACTTC. As protein: CAISDGTGQETQYF.

The V gene is TRBV5-1, the J gene TRBJ2-2; 7 bases map to TRBD1. Germline V gene sequence: CDR1 SGHRS, CDR2 YFSETQ. V gave up 0 bases and J gave up 4 bases; unmatched junction bases: 0. The length of the CDR3 is 14 residues. CDR3 sequence (DNA): TGCGCCAGCAGCTTGGCAGGGGGCACCGGGGAGCTGTTTTTT. It translates to CASSLAGGTGELFF.

V is TRBV5-4 and J is TRBJ2-2; TRBD1 matches 9 bases. After removal of 4 bases from V and 6 bases from J, the junction contained 13 bases not matched to a gene. The CDR3 is 17 amino acids. Germline CDR1 SGHNT, CDR2 YYREEE (reference sequence). CDR3 sequence: CASSGTGGAFLAGELFF. CDR3 coding DNA: TGTGCCAGCAGCGGAACAGGGGGCGCCTTCCTCGCCGGGGAGCTGTTTTTT.

This clone has only a few counts. The V call is TRBV7-8, the J call TRBJ1-4, with TRBD1 matching over 7 bases. Germline-derived CDR1 and CDR2 are SGHVS and FQNEAQ. The CDR3 loop spans 16 amino acids. Trimming at V came to 4 bases and at J to 1 base, leaving 6 bases not matched to a gene. Written as DNA, the CDR3 is TGTGCCAGCAGCTCGACAGGGTTCTTAACTAATGAAAAACTGTTTTTT. This encodes CASSSTGFLTNEKLFF.

A word on this clone: At one of its ends the junction is not consistent with the germline gene, which may arise from a read error. The chain joins TRBV15 to TRBJ2-1; 9 positions agree with TRBD2. The CDR3 has 15 amino acids. The germline V gene has CDR1 LNHNV and CDR2 YYDKDF (reference sequence). CDR3 in DNA: TGTGCCACCAGCAGAACCGGGACTAGCTACGATGAGCAGTTCTTC. As protein: CATSRTGTSYDEQFF.

The rearrangement joins TRBV9 to TRBJ1-5, with D unresolved. Germline CDR1 is SGDLS and CDR2 is YYNGEE. The ends were cut back, 0 bases at V and 5 bases at J, with 12 bases in the middle. The CDR3 has 15 amino acids. The CDR3 sequence is CASSVGLSSHQPQHF. CDR3 bases: TGTGCCAGCAGCGTAGGGTTGTCGAGCCATCAGCCCCAGCATTTT.

The rearrangement links TRBV11-2 to TRBJ2-1; D possibly corresponds to TRBD1 (6 bases). With 2 bases removed from V and 7 bases from J, the gap between germline ends came to 12 bases. Per germline, CDR1 SGHAT and CDR2 FQNNGV. This CDR3 has 14 residues. This CDR3 is CASSLSTGLNEQFF. CDR3 DNA sequence: TGTGCCAGCAGCTTATCCACAGGGTTGAATGAGCAGTTCTTC.

CDR3 nucleotide sequence: TGTGCCAGCAGCTTGGCGACGGGAGATAATCAGCCCCAGCATTTT. Encoded protein: CASSLATGDNQPQHF. The V and J genes are TRBV5-8 and TRBJ1-5, with D uncertain. Trimming took 0 bases from V and 4 from J, leaving 11 bases between them. The CDR3 totals 15 residues. The germline gives CDR1 SGHTS, CDR2 YDEGEE.

Here the CDR3 reads CASSADRGRNNEQFF. For the CDR3, the DNA is TGTGCCAGCAGCGCCGACAGGGGGCGAAACAATGAGCAGTTCTTC. The gene calls are TRBV9 and TRBJ2-1, with 10 bases that match TRBD1. The CDR3 extends over 15 amino acids. After removal of 3 bases from V and 5 bases from J, the junction contained 5 bases not matched to a gene. Germline CDR1 SGDLS, CDR2 YYNGEE.

This clone was counted a few times. The rearrangement links TRBV6-5 to TRBJ1-2, with D tentatively TRBD1 (5 bases). Trimming cost V 1 base and J 0 bases, with 9 bases left between them. Germline-derived CDR1 and CDR2 are MNHEY and SVGAGI. CDR3 size: 15 residues. CDR3 region: CASSYFAGPNYGYTF. The CDR3 DNA sequence: TGTGCCAGCAGTTACTTCGCAGGGCCTAACTATGGCTACACCTTC.

The CDR3 reads CASSLGQGRWETGELFF. DNA for the CDR3: TGTGCCAGCAGCCTCGGACAGGGGCGCTGGGAAACCGGGGAGCTGTTTTTT. This rearrangement joins TRBV11-3 to TRBJ2-2, with 9 positions matching TRBD1. V lost 5 bases and J lost 5; bases outside the gene matches: 12. The germline V gene has CDR1 SGHNT and CDR2 YENEEA. The CDR3 runs 17 residues.

The CDR3 loop reads CASSFGQLRMNTEAFF. The CDR3 DNA follows: TGTGCCAGCAGCTTTGGACAGCTACGTATGAACACTGAAGCTTTCTTT. This chain joins TRBV7-9 and TRBJ1-1, with a tentative D call TRBD1 (6 bases). The CDR3 contains 16 residues. Germline-derived CDR1 and CDR2 are SEHNR and FQNEAQ (reference sequence). V was cut by 3 bases and J by 0 bases, with 14 bases left in between.